Each of the 10 T cell receptor beta chains below was sequenced from the same sample in a study of blood T cells in healthy people across ages. It was with a sample-barcoded 5' primer and a J-beta primer mix that a second PCR of roughly 6 to 12 cycles was run. TCRdb analysed the 5' RACE reads with MiXCR anew, one entry per CDR3 protein. In the table there are a few hundred thousand distinct CDR3 sequences, 45% to 60% of which are singletons. The sequencing sample was made of blood. All receptors come from a man in his 60s in good health.

This clonotype was detected only a few times. The V gene is TRBV4-2, the J gene TRBJ2-6; perhaps TRBD1 as D (6 bases). V dropped 0 bases and J dropped 1 base, with 16 bases sitting between them. Per germline, CDR1 LGHNA and CDR2 YNFKEQ. The CDR3 is 19 residues long. CDR3 DNA sequence: TGTGCCAGCAGCCAAGATCAGGGCACGACAGGTTCTGGGGCCAACGTCCTGACTTTC. As protein: CASSQDQGTTGSGANVLTF.

Many counts were recorded for this clonotype. This chain connects TRBV28 to TRBJ2-7; D could derive from TRBD1 or TRBD2 (5 bases each). Trimming shortened V by 6 bases and J by 7 bases, and 19 bases separated the two germline ends. Germline V gene lookup returns CDR1 MDHEN and CDR2 SYDVKM. CDR3 size: 14 residues. This CDR3 is CASRLSGTPREQYF. In nucleotides, the CDR3 is TGTGCCAGCAGACTATCCGGGACCCCTAGGGAGCAGTACTTC.

This clonotype came up once. The chain links TRBV7-8 to TRBJ2-7, with 14 bases aligning to TRBD2. Germline-derived CDR1 and CDR2 are SGHVS and FQNEAQ. After removal of 0 bases from V and 3 bases from J, the junction contained 7 bases not matched to a gene. The CDR3 extends over 18 amino acids. Here the CDR3 DNA reads TGTGCCAGCAGCTTAGCGAGAGGACTAGCGGGAGGCCTCTACGAGCAGTACTTC. Protein: CASSLARGLAGGLYEQYF.

This clonotype was seen only a few times. This chain joins TRBV5-1 and TRBJ2-7, with 9 positions matching TRBD1. Germline loops: CDR1 SGHRS, CDR2 YFSETQ. The CDR3 consists of 18 residues. V gave up 0 bases and J gave up 3 bases; unmatched junction bases: 13. The CDR3 bases are TGCGCCAGCAGCTTGGAGGCGGTACGGGGACAGGGTTTCTACGAGCAGTACTTC. It is translated as CASSLEAVRGQGFYEQYF.

This clonotype was counted only a few times. The chain joins TRBV27 to TRBJ2-1; D possibly uses TRBD1 or TRBD2 (6 bases each). Germline CDR1 MNHEY, CDR2 SMNVEV (reference sequence). Trimming removed 6 bases from V and 9 bases from J, with 15 bases in between. The CDR3 is made up of 13 amino acids. CDR3 loop: CASSDRGHGEQFF. DNA of the CDR3: TGTGCCAGCAGCGACCGGGGGCACGGTGAGCAGTTCTTC.

The chain combines TRBV12-3 or TRBV12-4 with TRBJ1-5; TRBD1 is a possible D gene (6 bases). Trimming left V 7 bases short and J 1 base short, with 17 bases between. This CDR3 is built from 16 residues. The CDR3 sequence is CASNQRAGASNQPQHF. The CDR3 nucleotides read TGTGCCAGCAACCAGAGGGCGGGGGCCAGCAATCAGCCCCAGCATTTT.

The chain recombines TRBV5-1 with TRBJ2-7; 7 bases fit TRBD1. Germline V gene data show CDR1 as SGHRS and CDR2 as YFSETQ. The J segment lost 2 bases and the V segment lost 5 bases, leaving 10 bases of the junction unmatched. CDR3 length equals 15 residues. This chain's CDR3 is CASRSPGTATYEQYF. CDR3 nucleotides: TGCGCCAGCAGGTCTCCCGGGACAGCCACCTACGAGCAGTACTTC.

The count of this clonotype is one. The gene calls are TRBV28 and TRBJ2-7, with D unresolved. V lost 9 bases to trimming and J lost 4 bases, with 10 bases between them. Germline CDR1 MDHEN, CDR2 SYDVKM. The CDR3 spans 11 residues. The CDR3 sequence: CASGPWYEQYF. The CDR3 nucleotides read TGTGCCAGTGGGCCCTGGTACGAGCAGTACTTC.

The rearrangement links TRBV20-1 to TRBJ1-2, with 7 bases identical to TRBD1. Germline CDR1 reads DFQATT; CDR2 reads SNEGSKA (reference sequence). CDR3 size: 16 residues. J gave up 6 bases and V 0 bases, and 13 bases lay outside the gene matches. The CDR3 spells CSARDGTDPRGHGYTF. CDR3 sequence (DNA): TGCAGTGCTAGAGATGGGACAGACCCCAGGGGCCATGGCTACACCTTC.

This rearrangement joins TRBV11-3 to TRBJ2-1; a weak D match, TRBD2 (5 bases). V was clipped by 5 bases and J by 6 bases, with 8 bases between them. The CDR3 runs 12 residues. Germline CDR1 reads SGHNT; CDR2 reads YENEEA. In nucleotides, the CDR3 is TGTGCCAGCAGCATGGACTCCAATGAGCAGTTCTTC. Translating it yields CASSMDSNEQFF. Full variable domain (rest looked up from reference TRBV11-3 and TRBJ2-1): EAGVVQSPRYKIIEKKQPVAFWCNPISGHNTLYWYLQNLGQGPELLIRYENEEAVDDSQLPKDRFSAERLKGVDSTLKIQPAELGDSAVYLCASSMDSNEQFFGPGTRLTVL.